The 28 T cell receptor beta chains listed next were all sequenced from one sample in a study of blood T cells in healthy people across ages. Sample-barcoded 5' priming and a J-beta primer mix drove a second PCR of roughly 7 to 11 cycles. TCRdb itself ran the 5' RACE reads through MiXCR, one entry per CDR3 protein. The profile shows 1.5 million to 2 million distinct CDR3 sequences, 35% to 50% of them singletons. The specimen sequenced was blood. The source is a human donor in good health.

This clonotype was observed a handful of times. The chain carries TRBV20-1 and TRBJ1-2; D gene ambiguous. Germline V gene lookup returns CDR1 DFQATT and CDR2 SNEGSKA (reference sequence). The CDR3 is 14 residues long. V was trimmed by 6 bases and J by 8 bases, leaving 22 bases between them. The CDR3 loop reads CSAILNLVSGGYTF. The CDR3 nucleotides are TGCAGTGCCATTTTAAATCTCGTATCAGGCGGCTACACCTTC.

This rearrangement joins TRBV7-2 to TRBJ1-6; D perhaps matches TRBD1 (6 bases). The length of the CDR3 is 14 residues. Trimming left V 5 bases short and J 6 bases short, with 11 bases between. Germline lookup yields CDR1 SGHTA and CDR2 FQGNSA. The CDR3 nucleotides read TGTGCCAGCAGCGGACAGAGCCTTAATTCACCCCTCCACTTT. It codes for CASSGQSLNSPLHF.

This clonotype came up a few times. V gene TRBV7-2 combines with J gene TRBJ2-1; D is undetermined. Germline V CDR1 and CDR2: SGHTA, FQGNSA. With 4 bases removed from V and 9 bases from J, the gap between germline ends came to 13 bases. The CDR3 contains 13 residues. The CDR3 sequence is CASSSGWTGEQFF. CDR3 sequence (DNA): TGTGCCAGCAGCTCCGGGTGGACGGGTGAGCAGTTCTTC.

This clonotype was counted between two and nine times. CDR3 sequence reads: CASSERGTRDEQFF. The CDR3 DNA reads as TGTGCCAGCAGTGAGAGGGGGACGAGGGATGAGCAGTTCTTC. This chain joins TRBV2 and TRBJ2-1; D is perhaps TRBD1 (6 bases). The CDR3 sequence is 14 residues long. From germline, CDR1 is SNHLY and CDR2 FYNNEI. Trimming shortened V by 3 bases and J by 8 bases, and 14 bases separated the two germline ends. The full variable domain, its missing parts supplied by reference TRBV2 and TRBJ2-1, is EPEVTQTPSHQVTQMGQEVILRCVPISNHLYFYWYRQILGQKVEFLVSFYNNEISEKSEIFDDQFSVERPDGSNFTLKIRSTKLEDSAMYFCASSERGTRDEQFFGPGTRLTVL.

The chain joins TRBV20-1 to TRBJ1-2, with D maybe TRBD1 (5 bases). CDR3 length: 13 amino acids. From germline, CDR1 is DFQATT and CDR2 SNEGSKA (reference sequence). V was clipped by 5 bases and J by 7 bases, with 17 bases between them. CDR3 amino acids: CSAEPQSGGGYTF. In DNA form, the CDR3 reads TGCAGTGCTGAACCCCAGTCCGGGGGTGGCTACACCTTC.

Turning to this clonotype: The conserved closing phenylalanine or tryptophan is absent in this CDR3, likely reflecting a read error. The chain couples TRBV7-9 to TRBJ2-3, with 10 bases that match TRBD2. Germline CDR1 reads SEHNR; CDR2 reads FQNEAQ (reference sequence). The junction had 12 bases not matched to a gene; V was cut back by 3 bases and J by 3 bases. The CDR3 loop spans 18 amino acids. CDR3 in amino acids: CASSFEAGGPGGTDTQYL. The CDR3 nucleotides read TGTGCCAGCAGCTTTGAAGCGGGGGGGCCAGGTGGTACAGATACGCAGTATTTG.

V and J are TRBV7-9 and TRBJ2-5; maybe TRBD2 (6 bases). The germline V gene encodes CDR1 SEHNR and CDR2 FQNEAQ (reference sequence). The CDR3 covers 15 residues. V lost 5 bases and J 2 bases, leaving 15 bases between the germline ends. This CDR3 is CASSPPKGGQETQYF. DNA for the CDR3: TGTGCCAGCAGCCCACCAAAGGGAGGTCAAGAGACCCAGTACTTC. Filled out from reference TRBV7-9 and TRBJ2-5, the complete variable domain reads DTGVSQNPRHKITKRGQNVTFRCDPISEHNRLYWYRQTLGQGPEFLTYFQNEAQLEKSRLLSDRFSAERPKGSFSTLEIQRTEQGDSAMYLCASSPPKGGQETQYFGPGTRLLVL.

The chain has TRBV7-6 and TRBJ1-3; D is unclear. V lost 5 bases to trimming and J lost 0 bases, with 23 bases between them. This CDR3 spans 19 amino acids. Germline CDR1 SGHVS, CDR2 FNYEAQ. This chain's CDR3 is CASSPRMERRISSGNTIYF. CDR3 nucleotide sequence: TGTGCCAGCAGCCCCCGGATGGAGCGCCGGATCAGCTCTGGAAACACCATATATTTT.

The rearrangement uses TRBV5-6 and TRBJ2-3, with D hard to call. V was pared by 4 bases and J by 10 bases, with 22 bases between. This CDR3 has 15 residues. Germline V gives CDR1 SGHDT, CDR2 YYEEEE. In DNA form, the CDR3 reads TGTGCCAGCAGCATTGTTTCGGGCAAAGGGTATGCGCAGTATTTT. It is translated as CASSIVSGKGYAQYF.

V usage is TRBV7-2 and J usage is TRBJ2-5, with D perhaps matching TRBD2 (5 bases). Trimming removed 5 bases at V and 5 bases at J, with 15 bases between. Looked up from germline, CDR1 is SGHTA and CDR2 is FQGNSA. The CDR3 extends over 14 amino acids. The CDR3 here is CASSPDLRGETQYF. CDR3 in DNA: TGTGCCAGCAGCCCGGACCTCCGCGGGGAGACCCAGTACTTC.

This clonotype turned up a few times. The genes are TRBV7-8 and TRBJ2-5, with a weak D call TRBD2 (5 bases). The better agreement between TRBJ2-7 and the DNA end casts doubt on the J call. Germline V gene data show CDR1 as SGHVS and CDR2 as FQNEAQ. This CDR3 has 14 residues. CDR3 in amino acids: CASSSDSLTYEQYF. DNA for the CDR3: TGTGCCAGCAGCTCGGACTCGCTTACGTACGAGCAGTACTTC.

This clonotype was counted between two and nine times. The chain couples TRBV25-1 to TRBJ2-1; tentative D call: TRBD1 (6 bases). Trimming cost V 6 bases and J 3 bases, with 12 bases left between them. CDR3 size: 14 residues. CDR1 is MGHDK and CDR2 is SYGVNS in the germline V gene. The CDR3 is CASSWGLDYNEQFF. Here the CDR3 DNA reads TGTGCCAGCAGCTGGGGGCTAGACTACAATGAGCAGTTCTTC. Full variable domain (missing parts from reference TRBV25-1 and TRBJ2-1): EADIYQTPRYLVIGTGKKITLECSQTMGHDKMYWYQQDPGMELHLIHYSYGVNSTEKGDLSSESTVSRIRTEHFPLTLESARPSHTSQYLCASSWGLDYNEQFFGPGTRLTVL.

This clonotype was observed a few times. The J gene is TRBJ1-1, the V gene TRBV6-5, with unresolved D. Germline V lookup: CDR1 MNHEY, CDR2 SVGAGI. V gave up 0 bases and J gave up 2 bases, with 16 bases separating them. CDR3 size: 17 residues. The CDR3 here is CASSYSGWRHDNTEAFF. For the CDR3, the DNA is TGTGCCAGCAGTTACTCAGGGTGGAGACATGATAACACTGAAGCTTTCTTT.

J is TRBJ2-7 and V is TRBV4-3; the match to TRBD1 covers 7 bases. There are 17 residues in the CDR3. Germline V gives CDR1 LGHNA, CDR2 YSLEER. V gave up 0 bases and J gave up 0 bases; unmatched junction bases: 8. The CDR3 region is CASSQDIRTGVSYEQYF. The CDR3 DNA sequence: TGCGCCAGCAGCCAAGATATAAGGACAGGAGTCTCCTACGAGCAGTACTTC.

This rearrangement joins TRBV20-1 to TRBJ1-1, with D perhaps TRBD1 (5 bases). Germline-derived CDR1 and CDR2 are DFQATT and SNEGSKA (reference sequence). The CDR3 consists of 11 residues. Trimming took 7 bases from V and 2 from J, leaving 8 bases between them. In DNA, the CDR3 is TGCAGTGGTGGGACTAACACTGAAGCTTTCTTT. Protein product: CSGGTNTEAFF.

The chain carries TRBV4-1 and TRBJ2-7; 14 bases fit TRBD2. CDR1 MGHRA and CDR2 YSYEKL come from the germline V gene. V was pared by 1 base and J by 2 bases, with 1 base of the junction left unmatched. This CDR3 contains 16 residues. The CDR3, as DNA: TGCGCCAGCAGCCAAGGACTAGCGGGGGGGGCCTACGAGCAGTACTTC. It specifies CASSQGLAGGAYEQYF.

As DNA, the CDR3 is TGCAGTGCGCCGAGGCTGGACGAGCAGTACTTC. Amino acid sequence: CSAPRLDEQYF. The chain joins TRBV20-1 to TRBJ2-7; D uncertain. The V end was cut by 6 bases, the J end by 5 bases, with 11 bases between. The CDR3 is 11 amino acids. Germline V gives CDR1 DFQATT, CDR2 SNEGSKA (reference sequence).

The CDR3 DNA reads as TGTGCCAGCAGCTTAGAGGGGTTTGGGGAGCAGTTCTTC. Its translation: CASSLEGFGEQFF. The chain is built from TRBV5-5 and TRBJ2-1; D may correspond to TRBD1 or TRBD2 (5 bases each). The length of the CDR3 is 13 residues. V was trimmed by 2 bases and J by 10 bases, leaving 13 bases between them. Germline V lookup: CDR1 SGHKS, CDR2 YYEKEE (reference sequence).

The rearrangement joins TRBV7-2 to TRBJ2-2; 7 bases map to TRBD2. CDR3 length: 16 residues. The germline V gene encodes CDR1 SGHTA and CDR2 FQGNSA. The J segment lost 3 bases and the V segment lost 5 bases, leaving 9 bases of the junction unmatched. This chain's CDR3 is CASSPLGRGYTGELFF. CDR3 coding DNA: TGTGCCAGCAGCCCCCTTGGGAGGGGATACACCGGGGAGCTGTTTTTT.

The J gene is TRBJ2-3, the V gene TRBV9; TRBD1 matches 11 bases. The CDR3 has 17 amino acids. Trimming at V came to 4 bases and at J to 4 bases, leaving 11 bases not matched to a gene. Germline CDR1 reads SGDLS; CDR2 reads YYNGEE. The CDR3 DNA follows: TGTGCCAGCAGCCTAAGGTCGGGACAGGGGGTCGCAGATACGCAGTATTTT. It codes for CASSLRSGQGVADTQYF.

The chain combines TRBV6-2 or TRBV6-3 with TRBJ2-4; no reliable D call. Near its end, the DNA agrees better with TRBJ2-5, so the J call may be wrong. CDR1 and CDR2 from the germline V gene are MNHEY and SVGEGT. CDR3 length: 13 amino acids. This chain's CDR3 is CASSLDVRATQYF. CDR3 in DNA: TGTGCCAGCAGTCTTGACGTCCGGGCGACCCAGTACTTC.

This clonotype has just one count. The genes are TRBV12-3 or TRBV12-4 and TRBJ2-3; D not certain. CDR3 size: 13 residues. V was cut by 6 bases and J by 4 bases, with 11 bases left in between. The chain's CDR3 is CASRQTSADTQYF. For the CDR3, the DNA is TGTGCCAGCAGGCAGACAAGTGCAGATACGCAGTATTTT.

The CDR3 region has the DNA TGCAGTGCTAGAGAGTTCCGGACAGGGGCTAGCACAGATACGCAGTATTTT. Translation: CSAREFRTGASTDTQYF. This chain uses TRBV20-1 with TRBJ2-3; 9 bases agree with TRBD1. V lost 0 bases and J lost 0; bases outside the gene matches: 7. CDR3 length equals 17 residues. The germline gives CDR1 DFQATT, CDR2 SNEGSKA (reference sequence).

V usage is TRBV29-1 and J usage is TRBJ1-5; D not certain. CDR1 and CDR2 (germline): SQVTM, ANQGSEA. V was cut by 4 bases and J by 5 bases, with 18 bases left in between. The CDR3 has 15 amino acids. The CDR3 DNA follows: TGCAGCGTTGCATACAGCTCAGGACCGGATCAGCCCCAGCATTTT. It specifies CSVAYSSGPDQPQHF.

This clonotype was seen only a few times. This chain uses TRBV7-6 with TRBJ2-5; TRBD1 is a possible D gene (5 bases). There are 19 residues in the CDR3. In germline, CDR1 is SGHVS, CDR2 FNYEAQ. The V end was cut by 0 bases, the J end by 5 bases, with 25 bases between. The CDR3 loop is CASSLADRVSGFVEETQYF. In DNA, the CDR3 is TGTGCCAGCAGCTTAGCGGATCGGGTTTCAGGGTTTGTAGAGGAGACCCAGTACTTC. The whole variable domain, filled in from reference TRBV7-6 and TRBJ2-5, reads GAGVSQSPRYKVTKRGQDVALRCDPISGHVSLYWYRQALGQGPEFLTYFNYEAQQDKSGLPNDRFSAERPEGSISTLTIQRTEQRDSAMYRCASSLADRVSGFVEETQYFGPGTRLLVL.

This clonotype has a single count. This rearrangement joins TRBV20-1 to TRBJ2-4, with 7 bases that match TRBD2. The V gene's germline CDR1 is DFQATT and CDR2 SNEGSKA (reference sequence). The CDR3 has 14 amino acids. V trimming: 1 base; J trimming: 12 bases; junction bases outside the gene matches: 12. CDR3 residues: CSARASAGLNYQYF. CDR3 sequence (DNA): TGCAGTGCTAGAGCCTCGGCGGGACTAAATTATCAGTACTTC.

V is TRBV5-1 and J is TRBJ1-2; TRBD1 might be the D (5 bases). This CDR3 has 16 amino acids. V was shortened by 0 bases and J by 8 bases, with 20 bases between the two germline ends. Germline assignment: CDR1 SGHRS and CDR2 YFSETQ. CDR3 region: CASSLGDRDLRGGYTF. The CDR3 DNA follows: TGCGCCAGCAGCTTGGGGGACCGGGATCTCCGTGGGGGCTACACCTTC.

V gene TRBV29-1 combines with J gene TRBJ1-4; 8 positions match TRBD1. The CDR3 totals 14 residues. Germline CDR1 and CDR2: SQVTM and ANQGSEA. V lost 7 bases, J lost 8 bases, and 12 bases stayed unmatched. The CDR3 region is CSAARTGKGEKLFF. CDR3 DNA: TGCAGCGCAGCGAGGACAGGGAAGGGGGAAAAACTGTTTTTT.